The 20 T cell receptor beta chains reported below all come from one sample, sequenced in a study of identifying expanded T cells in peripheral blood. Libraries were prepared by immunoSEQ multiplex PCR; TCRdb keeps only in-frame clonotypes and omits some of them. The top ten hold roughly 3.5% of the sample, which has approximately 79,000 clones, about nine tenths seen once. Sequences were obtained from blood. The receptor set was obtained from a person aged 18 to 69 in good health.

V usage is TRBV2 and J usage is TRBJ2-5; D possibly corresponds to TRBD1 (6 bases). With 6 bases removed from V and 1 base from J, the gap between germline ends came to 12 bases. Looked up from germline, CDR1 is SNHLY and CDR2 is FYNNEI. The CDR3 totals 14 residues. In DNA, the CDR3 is TGTGCCAGCAGAATAACAGGGAGCCAAGAGACCCAGTACTTC. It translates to CASRITGSQETQYF.

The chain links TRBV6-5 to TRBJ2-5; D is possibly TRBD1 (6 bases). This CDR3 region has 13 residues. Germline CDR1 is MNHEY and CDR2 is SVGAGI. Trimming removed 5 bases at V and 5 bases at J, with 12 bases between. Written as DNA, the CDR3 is TGTGCCAGCAGTAAGGGAAGGGGGGAGACCCAGTACTTC. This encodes CASSKGRGETQYF.

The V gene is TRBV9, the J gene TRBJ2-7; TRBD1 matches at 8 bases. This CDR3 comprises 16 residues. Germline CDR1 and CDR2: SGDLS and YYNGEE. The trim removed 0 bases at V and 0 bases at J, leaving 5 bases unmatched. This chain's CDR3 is CASSVGGDRSSYEQYF. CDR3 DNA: TGTGCCAGCAGCGTAGGGGGGGACAGGAGCTCCTACGAGCAGTACTTC.

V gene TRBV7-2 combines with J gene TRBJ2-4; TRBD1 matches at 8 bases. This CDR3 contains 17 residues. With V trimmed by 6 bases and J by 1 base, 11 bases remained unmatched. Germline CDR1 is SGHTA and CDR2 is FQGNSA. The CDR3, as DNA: TGTGCCAGCAGATTAATGACAGGGGAGCCGGCCAAAAACATTCAGTACTTC. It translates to CASRLMTGEPAKNIQYF.

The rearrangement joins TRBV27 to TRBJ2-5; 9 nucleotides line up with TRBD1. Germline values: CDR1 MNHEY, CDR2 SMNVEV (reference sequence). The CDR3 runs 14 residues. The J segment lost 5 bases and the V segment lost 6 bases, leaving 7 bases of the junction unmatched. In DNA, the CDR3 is TGTGCCAGCAGGGACAGGGGAGTTTGGGAGACCCAGTACTTC. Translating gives CASRDRGVWETQYF.

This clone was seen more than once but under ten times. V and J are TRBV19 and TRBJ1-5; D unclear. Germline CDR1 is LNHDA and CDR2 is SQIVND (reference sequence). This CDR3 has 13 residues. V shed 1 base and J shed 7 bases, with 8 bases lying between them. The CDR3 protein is CASSIGGGQPQHF. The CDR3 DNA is TGTGCCAGTAGTATAGGGGGAGGCCAGCCCCAGCATTTT.

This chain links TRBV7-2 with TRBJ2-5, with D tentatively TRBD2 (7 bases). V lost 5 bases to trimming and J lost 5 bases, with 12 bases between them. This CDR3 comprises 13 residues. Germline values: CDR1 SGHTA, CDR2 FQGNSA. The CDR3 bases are TGTGCCAGCAGCCCGGGGGGCTCGGAGACCCAGTACTTC. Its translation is CASSPGGSETQYF.

The CDR3 DNA follows: TGTGCCAGTAGTATAAAGGGGGGCAATGAAGCTTTCTTT. Its protein is CASSIKGGNEAFF. The chain recombines TRBV19 with TRBJ1-1; tentatively, D is TRBD1 (6 bases). The V end was cut by 2 bases, the J end by 7 bases, with 11 bases between. The V gene's germline CDR1 is LNHDA and CDR2 SQIVND (reference sequence). There are 13 residues in the CDR3.

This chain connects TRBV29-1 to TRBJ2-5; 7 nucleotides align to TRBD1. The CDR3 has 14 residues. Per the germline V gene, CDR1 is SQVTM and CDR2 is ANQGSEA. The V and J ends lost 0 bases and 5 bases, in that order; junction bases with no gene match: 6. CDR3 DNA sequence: TGCAGCGTTGAAGACGACAGGGTAGTTGAGACCCAGTACTTC. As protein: CSVEDDRVVETQYF.

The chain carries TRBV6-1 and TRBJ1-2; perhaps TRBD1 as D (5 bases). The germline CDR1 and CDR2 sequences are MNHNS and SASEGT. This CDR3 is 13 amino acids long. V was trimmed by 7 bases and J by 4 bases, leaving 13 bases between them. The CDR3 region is CASKLIGGYGYTF. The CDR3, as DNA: TGTGCCAGCAAGCTAATCGGGGGCTATGGCTACACCTTC.

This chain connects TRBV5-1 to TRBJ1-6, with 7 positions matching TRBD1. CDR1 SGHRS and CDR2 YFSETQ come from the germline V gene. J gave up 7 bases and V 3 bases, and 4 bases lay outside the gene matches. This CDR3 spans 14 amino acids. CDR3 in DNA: TGCGCCAGCAGCTACGACAGGGAAAATTCACCCCTCCACTTT. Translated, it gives CASSYDRENSPLHF.

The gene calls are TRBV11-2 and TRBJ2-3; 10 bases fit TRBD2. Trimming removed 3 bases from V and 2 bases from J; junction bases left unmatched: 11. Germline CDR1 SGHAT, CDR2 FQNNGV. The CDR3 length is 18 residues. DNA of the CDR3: TGTGCCAGCAGCTTCCTTCTAGCGGGGGCGGCCGTCACAGATACGCAGTATTTT. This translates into CASSFLLAGAAVTDTQYF.

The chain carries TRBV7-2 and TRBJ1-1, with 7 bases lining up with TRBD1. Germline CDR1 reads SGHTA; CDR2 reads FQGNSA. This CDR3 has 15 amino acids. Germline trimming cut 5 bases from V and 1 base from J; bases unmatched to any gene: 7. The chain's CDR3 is CASSESGTANTEAFF. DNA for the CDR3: TGTGCCAGCAGCGAATCCGGGACAGCGAACACTGAAGCTTTCTTT.

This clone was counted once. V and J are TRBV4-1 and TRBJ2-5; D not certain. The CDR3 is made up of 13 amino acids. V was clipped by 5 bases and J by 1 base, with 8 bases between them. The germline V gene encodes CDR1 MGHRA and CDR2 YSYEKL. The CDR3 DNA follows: TGCGCCAGCAGCTCCCTTGTCCAAGAGACCCAGTACTTC. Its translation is CASSSLVQETQYF.

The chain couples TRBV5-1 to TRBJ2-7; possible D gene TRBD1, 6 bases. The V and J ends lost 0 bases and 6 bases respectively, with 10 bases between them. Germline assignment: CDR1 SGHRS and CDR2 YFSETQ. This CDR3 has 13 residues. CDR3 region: CASSLGTGSEQYF. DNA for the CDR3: TGCGCCAGCAGCTTGGGCACAGGGTCCGAGCAGTACTTC.

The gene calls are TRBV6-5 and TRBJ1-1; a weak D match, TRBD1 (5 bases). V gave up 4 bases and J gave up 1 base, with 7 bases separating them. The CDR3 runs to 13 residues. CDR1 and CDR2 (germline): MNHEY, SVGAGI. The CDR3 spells CASSSTGNTEAFF. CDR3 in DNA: TGTGCCAGCAGTTCCACAGGGAACACTGAAGCTTTCTTT.

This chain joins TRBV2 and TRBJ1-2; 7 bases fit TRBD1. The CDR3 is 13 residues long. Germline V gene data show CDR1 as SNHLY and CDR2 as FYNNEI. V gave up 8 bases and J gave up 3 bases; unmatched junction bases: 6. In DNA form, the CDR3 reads TGTGCCAGCGGTGGAGGGGGCGACTATGGCTACACCTTC. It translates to CASGGGGDYGYTF.

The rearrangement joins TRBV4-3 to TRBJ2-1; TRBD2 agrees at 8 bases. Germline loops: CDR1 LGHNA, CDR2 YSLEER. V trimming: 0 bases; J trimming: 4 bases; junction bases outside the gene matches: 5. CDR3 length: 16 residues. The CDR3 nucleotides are TGCGCCAGCAGCCAAGATGAGACTAGCGCATACAATGAGCAGTTCTTC. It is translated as CASSQDETSAYNEQFF.

CDR3 protein: CASSLTGGNQPQHF. DNA of the CDR3: TGTGCCAGCAGTTTAACAGGGGGCAATCAGCCCCAGCATTTT. The chain employs TRBV2 and TRBJ1-5, with 7 nucleotides matching TRBD1. Germline trimming cut 5 bases from V and 2 bases from J; bases unmatched to any gene: 3. Germline loops: CDR1 SNHLY, CDR2 FYNNEI. This CDR3 is built from 14 residues.

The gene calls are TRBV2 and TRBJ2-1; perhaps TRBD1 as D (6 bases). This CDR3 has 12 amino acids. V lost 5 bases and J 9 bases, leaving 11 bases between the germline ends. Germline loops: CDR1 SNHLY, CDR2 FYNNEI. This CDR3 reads CASSQGWGEQFF. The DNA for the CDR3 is TGTGCCAGCAGTCAGGGGTGGGGTGAGCAGTTCTTC.